This TCR beta chain comes out of a study of control samples from healthy donors and cancer patients. Here immunoSEQ multiplex PCR was the method, and the copy in TCRdb shows in-frame clones only, minus some. The sample consists of fewer than 50,000 clones, 85% to 95% of them appearing once. The CDR3 extends over 15 amino acids. Trimming cost V 4 bases and J 2 bases; bases outside gene matches: 5. Germline loops: CDR1 SGHNT, CDR2 YYREEE (reference sequence). The sequence was obtained from a man aged 25 to 40 with colorectal cancer. Sequenced: PBMCs. This chain uses TRBV5-4 with TRBJ1-3; 8 positions match TRBD1. CDR3 in DNA: TGTGCCAGCAGCACACGGACAGGGCCTGGAAACACCATATATTTT. Protein: CASSTRTGPGNTIYF.